This T cell receptor (beta chain) is drawn from a study of blood T cell repertoires in COVID-19. As for the study in general: The United States, Italy and Spain supplied acute and convalescent COVID-19 samples. PBMCs, B-cell-depleted T cells, or T cells were the source of the cDNA or gDNA that made up the material.

V was shortened by 4 bases and J by 5 bases, with 17 bases between the two germline ends. Germline lookup yields CDR1 GTSNPN and CDR2 SVGIG (reference sequence). The CDR3 loop spans 14 amino acids. This clone has a handful of counts. Repertoires were generated with immunoSEQ multiplex PCR, while TCRdb's copy carries only in-frame clones and drops some. Here the sample spans tens of thousands of clones, around 84% being singletons. This clonotype was sampled from a human donor in a cohort sampled during active COVID-19. Material for sequencing was peripheral blood. This rearrangement joins TRBV30 to TRBJ1-1; D is undetermined. The CDR3 DNA reads as TGTGCCTGGACAGAGTGGGCTGGTGGGACTGAAGCTTTCTTT. This encodes CAWTEWAGGTEAFF. The variable domain in full, completed from reference TRBV30 and TRBJ1-1, reads SQTIHQWPATLVQPVGSPLSLECTVEGTSNPNLYWYRQAAGRGLQLLFYSVGIGQISSEVPQNLSASRPQDRQFILSSKKLLLSDSGFYLCAWTEWAGGTEAFFGQGTRLTVV.